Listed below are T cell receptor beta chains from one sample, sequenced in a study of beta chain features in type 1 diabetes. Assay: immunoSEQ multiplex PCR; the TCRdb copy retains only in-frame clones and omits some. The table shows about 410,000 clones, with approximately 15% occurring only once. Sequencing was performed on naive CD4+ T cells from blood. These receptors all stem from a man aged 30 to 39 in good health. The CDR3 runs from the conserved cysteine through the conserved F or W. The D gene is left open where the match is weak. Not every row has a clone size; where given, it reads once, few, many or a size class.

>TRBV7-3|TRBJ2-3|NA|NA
CASSRHTTDTQYF
TGTGCCAGCAGCCGACACACCACAGATACGCAGTATTTT
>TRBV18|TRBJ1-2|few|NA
CASSPWQIQNYGYTF
TGTGCCAGCTCACCATGGCAGATTCAAAACTATGGCTACACCTTC
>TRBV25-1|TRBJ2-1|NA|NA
CASSSSGFHNEQFF
TGTGCCAGCAGTTCTTCCGGGTTTCACAATGAGCAGTTCTTC
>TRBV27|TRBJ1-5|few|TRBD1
CASSGRQGNQPQHF
TGTGCCAGCAGTGGACGACAGGGGAATCAGCCCCAGCATTTT
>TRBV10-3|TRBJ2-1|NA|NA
CAITARMGEQFF
TGTGCCATCACTGCGCGGATGGGTGAGCAGTTCTTC
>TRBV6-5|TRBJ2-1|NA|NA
CASSASGTYNEQFF
TGTGCCAGCAGTGCGTCAGGCACCTACAATGAGCAGTTCTTC
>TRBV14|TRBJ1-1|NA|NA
CASSENRNTEAFF
TGTGCCAGCAGTGAGAATCGGAACACTGAAGCTTTCTTT
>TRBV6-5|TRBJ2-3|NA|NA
CASSRDSSTQYF
TGTGCCAGCAGCAGGGATTCCAGTACGCAGTATTTT
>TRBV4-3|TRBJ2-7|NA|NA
CASSQDGARAYEQYF
TGCGCCAGCAGCCAAGACGGAGCCAGGGCCTACGAGCAGTACTTC
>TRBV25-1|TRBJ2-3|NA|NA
CASSVWQTDTQYF
TGTGCCAGCAGTGTTTGGCAAACAGATACGCAGTATTTT
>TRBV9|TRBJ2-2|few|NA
CASSVAAGINTGELFF
TGTGCCAGCAGCGTAGCGGCAGGAATCAACACCGGGGAGCTGTTTTTT
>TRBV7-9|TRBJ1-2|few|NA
CASSRDLSSDYGYTF
TGTGCCAGCAGCCGGGATCTCTCCTCCGACTATGGCTACACCTTC
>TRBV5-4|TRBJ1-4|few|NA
CASSQDSRATNEKLFF
TGTGCCAGCAGCCAGGACTCCAGGGCAACTAATGAAAAACTGTTTTTT
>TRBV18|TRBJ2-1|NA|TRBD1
CASQPGQGNNEQFF
TGTGCCAGCCAGCCGGGACAGGGGAACAATGAGCAGTTCTTC
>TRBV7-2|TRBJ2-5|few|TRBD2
CASSTLRGGTETQYF
TGTGCCAGCAGCACCCTGCGGGGGGGAACGGAGACCCAGTACTTC
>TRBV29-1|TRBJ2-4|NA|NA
CSVGASPQNIQYF
TGCAGCGTTGGGGCTTCGCCTCAAAACATTCAGTACTTC
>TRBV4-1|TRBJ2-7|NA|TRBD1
CASSQAGQGAYEQYF
TGCGCCAGCAGCCAAGCGGGACAGGGAGCCTACGAGCAGTACTTC
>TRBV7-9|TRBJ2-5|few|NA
CASSPGISETQYF
TGTGCCAGCAGCCCAGGGATTAGCGAGACCCAGTACTTC
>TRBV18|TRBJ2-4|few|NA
CASTRTVDLAKNIQYF
TGTGCCAGCACCCGGACAGTCGATCTAGCCAAAAACATTCAGTACTTC
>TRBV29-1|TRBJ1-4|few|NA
CSVERGRDGLFF
TGCAGCGTTGAAAGGGGTCGGGATGGACTGTTTTTT
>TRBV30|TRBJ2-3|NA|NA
CACYSETSTDTQYF
TGTGCCTGTTATAGCGAGACTAGCACAGATACGCAGTATTTT
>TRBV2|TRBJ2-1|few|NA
CASSGDNEQFF
TGTGCCAGCAGTGGGGACAATGAGCAGTTCTTC
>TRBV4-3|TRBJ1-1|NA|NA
CASSQDVGDTEAFF
TGCGCCAGCAGCCAAGACGTGGGGGACACTGAAGCTTTCTTT
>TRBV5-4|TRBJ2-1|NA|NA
CASRSDLSSYNEQFF
TGTGCCAGCAGGTCTGATCTAAGCTCCTACAATGAGCAGTTCTTC
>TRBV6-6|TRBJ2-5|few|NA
CASSYEPGAETQYF
TGTGCCAGCAGTTACGAACCGGGGGCGGAGACCCAGTACTTC
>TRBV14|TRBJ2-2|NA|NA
CASSQSLTGELFF
TGTGCCAGCAGCCAGTCCCTCACCGGGGAGCTGTTTTTT
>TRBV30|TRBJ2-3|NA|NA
CAWSGGLLLDTQYF
TGTGCCTGGAGCGGGGGCCTGCTATTAGATACGCAGTATTTT
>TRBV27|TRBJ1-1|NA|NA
CASSLAGRGNTEAFF
TGTGCCAGCAGTTTAGCCGGGAGGGGGAACACTGAAGCTTTCTTT
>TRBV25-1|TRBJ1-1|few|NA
CASSLRDVGTAFF
TGTGCCAGCAGTCTAAGGGACGTAGGTACGGCTTTCTTT
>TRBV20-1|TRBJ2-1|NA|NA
CSARVNEQFF
TGCAGTGCTAGAGTCAATGAGCAGTTCTTC
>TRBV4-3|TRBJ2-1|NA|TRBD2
CASSQGLAGIEQFF
TGCGCCAGCAGCCAAGGCCTAGCGGGAATTGAGCAGTTCTTC
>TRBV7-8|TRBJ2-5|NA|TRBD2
CASSPSSGRGAQYF
TGTGCCAGCAGCCCCTCTAGCGGCCGGGGGGCCCAGTACTTC
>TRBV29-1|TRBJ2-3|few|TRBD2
CSSGPGGSSTDTQYF
TGCAGCTCGGGCCCGGGGGGGTCCTCCACAGATACGCAGTATTTT
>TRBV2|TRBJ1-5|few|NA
CASSEGGGLVPQHF
TGTGCCAGCAGTGAAGGTGGGGGCCTAGTGCCCCAGCATTTT
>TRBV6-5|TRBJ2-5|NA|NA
CASSYRGLQETQYF
TGTGCCAGCAGTTATCGGGGACTCCAAGAGACCCAGTACTTC
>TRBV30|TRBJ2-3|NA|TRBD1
CAWSRDRADTQYF
TGTGCCTGGAGTCGGGACAGGGCAGATACGCAGTATTTT
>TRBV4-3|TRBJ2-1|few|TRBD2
CASSQRLAGGDNEQFF
TGCGCCAGCAGCCAGAGACTAGCGGGAGGCGACAATGAGCAGTTCTTC
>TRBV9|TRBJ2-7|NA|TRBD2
CASSGGTTSPGEQYF
TGTGCCAGCAGCGGCGGGACTACCTCACCTGGCGAGCAGTACTTC
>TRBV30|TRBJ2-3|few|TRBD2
CAWSVRLAGANTQYF
TGTGCCTGGAGTGTACGGTTAGCGGGAGCGAATACGCAGTATTTT
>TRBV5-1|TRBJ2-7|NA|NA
CASSLDTAYEQYF
TGCGCCAGCAGCTTGGATACAGCCTACGAGCAGTACTTC
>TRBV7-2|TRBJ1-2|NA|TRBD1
CASSTRGQGFEGYTF
TGTGCCAGCAGCACCAGGGGACAGGGATTCGAGGGCTACACCTTC
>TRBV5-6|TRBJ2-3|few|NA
CASSRVGTDTQYF
TGTGCCAGCAGCCGCGTAGGCACAGATACGCAGTATTTT
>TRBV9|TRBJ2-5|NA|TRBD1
CASSLDIGTGQETQYF
TGTGCCAGCAGCCTCGATATTGGGACAGGACAAGAGACCCAGTACTTC
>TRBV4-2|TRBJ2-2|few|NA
CASSQDSGAGGELFF
TGTGCCAGCAGCCAAGATTCAGGGGCGGGCGGGGAGCTGTTTTTT
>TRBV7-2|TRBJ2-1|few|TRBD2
CASSLPTSGRIRSYNEQFF
TGTGCCAGCAGCCTTCCGACTAGCGGGAGGATACGGTCCTACAATGAGCAGTTCTTC
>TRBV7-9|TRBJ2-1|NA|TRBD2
CAKTSGKYNEQFF
TGTGCCAAGACTAGCGGGAAGTACAATGAGCAGTTCTTC
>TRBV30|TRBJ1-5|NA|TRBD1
CAWRPGQGVSNQPQHF
TGTGCCTGGAGGCCGGGACAGGGGGTGAGCAATCAGCCCCAGCATTTT
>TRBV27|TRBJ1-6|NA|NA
CASSSLKTGRSPLHF
TGTGCCAGCAGTTCCCTCAAAACAGGGCGATCACCCCTCCACTTT
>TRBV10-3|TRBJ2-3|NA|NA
CAISESPGGMGDTQYF
TGTGCCATCAGTGAGAGTCCTGGCGGGATGGGAGATACGCAGTATTTT
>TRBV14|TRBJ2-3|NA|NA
CASSQDPRVPRYF
TGTGCCAGCAGCCAAGATCCAAGGGTCCCAAGATATTTT
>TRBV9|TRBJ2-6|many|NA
CASSPSGANVLTF
TGTGCCAGCAGCCCCAGTGGGGCCAACGTCCTGACTTTC
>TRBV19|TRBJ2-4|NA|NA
CASSIPGLENIQYF
TGTGCCAGTAGTATCCCGGGACTGGAAAACATTCAGTACTTC
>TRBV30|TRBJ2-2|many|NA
CAWSAGIGELFF
TGTGCCTGGAGTGCGGGAATCGGGGAGCTGTTTTTT
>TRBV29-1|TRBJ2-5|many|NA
CSVTLETQYF
TGCAGCGTTACACTGGAGACCCAGTACTTC